This TCR beta chain was captured in a study of blood T cell repertoires in COVID-19. TCRdb keeps only in-frame clones here, not all; method: immunoSEQ multiplex PCR. This sample has about 110,000 clones, with over 60% found just once. Sequencing was performed on peripheral blood. The sequence derives from a man between 65 and 80 years old with acute or convalescent COVID-19.

The chain's CDR3 is CASSLIKAFF. The DNA for the CDR3 is TGTGCCAGCAGCTTAATAAAAGCTTTCTTT. The genes are TRBV7-9 and TRBJ1-1; no clear D gene. V lost 2 bases, J lost 9 bases, and 4 bases lay in between. CDR1 and CDR2 from the germline V gene are SEHNR and FQNEAQ (reference sequence). The CDR3 runs to 10 residues.